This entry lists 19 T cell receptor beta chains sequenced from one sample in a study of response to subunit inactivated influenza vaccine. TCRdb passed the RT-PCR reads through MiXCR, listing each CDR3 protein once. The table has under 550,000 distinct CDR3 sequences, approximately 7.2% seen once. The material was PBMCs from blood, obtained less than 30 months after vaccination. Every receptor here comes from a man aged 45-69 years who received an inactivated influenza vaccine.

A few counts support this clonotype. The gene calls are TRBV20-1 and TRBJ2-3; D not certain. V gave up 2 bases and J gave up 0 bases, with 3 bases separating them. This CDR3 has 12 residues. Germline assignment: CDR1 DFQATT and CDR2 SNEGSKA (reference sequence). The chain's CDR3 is CSARKSTDTQYF. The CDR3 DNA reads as TGCAGTGCTAGAAAGAGCACAGATACGCAGTATTTT.

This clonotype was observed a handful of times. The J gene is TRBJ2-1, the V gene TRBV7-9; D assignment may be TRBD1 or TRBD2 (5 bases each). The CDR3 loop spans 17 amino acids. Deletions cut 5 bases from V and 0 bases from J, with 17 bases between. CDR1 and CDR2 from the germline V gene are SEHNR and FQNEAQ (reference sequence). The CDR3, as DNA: TGTGCCAGCAGCCCCCCTTGGGCAGGGAGCTCCTACAATGAGCAGTTCTTC. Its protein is CASSPPWAGSSYNEQFF.

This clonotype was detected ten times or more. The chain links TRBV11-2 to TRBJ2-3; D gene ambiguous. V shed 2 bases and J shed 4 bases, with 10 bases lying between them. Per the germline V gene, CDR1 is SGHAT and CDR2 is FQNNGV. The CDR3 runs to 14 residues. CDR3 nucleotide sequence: TGTGCCAGCAGCTTACTCGGCTTTGCAGATACGCAGTATTTT. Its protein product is CASSLLGFADTQYF.

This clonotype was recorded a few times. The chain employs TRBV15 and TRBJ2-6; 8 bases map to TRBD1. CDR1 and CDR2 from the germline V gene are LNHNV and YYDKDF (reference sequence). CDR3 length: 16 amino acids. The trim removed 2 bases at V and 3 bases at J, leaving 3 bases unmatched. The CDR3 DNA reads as TGTGCCACCAGCAGACAGGGGGCTAATGGGGCCAACGTCCTGACTTTC. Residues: CATSRQGANGANVLTF.

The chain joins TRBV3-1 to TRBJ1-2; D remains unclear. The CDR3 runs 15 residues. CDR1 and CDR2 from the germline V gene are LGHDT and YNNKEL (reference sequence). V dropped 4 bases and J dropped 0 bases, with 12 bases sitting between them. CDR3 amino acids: CASSPIKGSNYGYTF. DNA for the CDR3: TGTGCCAGCAGCCCCATTAAGGGATCTAACTATGGCTACACCTTC.

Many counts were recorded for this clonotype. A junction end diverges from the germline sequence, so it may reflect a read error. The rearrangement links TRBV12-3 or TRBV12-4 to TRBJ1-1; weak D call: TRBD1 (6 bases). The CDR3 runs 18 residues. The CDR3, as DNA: TGTGCCAGCAGTTTTGGGGCACCCTTGACAGGCCTGAACGCTGAAGCTTTCTTT. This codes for CASSFGAPLTGLNAEAFF.

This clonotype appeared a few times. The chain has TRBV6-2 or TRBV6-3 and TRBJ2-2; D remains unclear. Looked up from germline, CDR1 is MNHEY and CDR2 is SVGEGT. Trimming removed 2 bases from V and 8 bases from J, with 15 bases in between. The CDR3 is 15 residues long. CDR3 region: CASSYEQRMRGELFF. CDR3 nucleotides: TGTGCCAGCAGTTACGAGCAGAGGATGCGTGGGGAGCTGTTTTTT.

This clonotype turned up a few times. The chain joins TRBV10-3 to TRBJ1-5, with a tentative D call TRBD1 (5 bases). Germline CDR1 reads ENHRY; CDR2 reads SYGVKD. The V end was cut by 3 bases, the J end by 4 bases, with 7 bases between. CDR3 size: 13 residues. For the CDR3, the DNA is TGTGCCATCAGTGACAGGGCAAATCAGCCCCAGCATTTT. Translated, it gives CAISDRANQPQHF.

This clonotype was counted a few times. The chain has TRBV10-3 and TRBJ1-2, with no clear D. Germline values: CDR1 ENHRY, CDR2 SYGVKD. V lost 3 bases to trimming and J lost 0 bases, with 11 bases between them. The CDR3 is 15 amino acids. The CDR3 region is CAISDLGKANYGYTF. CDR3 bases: TGTGCCATCAGTGATCTCGGGAAGGCTAACTATGGCTACACCTTC.

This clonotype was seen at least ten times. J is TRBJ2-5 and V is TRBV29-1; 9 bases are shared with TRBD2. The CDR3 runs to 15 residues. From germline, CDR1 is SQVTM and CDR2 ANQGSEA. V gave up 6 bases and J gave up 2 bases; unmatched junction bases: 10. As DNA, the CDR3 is TGCAGCGTAGCCGACGGGACTAGCCGACAAGAGACCCAGTACTTC. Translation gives CSVADGTSRQETQYF.

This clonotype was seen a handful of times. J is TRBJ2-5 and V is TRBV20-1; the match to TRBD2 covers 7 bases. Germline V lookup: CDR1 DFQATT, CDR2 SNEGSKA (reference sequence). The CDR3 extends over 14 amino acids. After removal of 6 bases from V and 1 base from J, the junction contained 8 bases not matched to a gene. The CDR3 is CSANRGGGQETQYF. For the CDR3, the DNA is TGCAGTGCAAACCGAGGCGGGGGCCAAGAGACCCAGTACTTC.

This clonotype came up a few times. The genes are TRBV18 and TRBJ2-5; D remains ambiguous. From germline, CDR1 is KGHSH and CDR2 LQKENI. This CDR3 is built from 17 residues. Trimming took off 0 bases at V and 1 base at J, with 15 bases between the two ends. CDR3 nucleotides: TGTGCCAGCTCACCACCGGGCATTGGCCCATCCCAAGAGACCCAGTACTTC. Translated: CASSPPGIGPSQETQYF.

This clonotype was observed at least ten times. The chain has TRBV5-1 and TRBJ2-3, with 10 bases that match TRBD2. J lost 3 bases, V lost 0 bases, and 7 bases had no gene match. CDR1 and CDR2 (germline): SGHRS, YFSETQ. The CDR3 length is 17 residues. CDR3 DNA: TGCGCCAGCAGCTTGGGGAGTTCTAGCGGGGGAACAGATACGCAGTATTTT. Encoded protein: CASSLGSSSGGTDTQYF.

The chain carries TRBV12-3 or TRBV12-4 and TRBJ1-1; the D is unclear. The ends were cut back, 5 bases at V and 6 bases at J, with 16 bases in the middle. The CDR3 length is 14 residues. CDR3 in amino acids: CASSPIRGRAEAFF. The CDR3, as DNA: TGTGCCAGCAGTCCCATACGAGGGCGAGCTGAAGCTTTCTTT.

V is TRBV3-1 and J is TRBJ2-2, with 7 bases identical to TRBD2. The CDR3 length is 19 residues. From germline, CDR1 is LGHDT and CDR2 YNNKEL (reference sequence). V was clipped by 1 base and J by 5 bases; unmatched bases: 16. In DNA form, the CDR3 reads TGTGCCAGCAGCCAAGTATACGGATACGGGAGGTACCGGACCGGGGAGCTGTTTTTT. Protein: CASSQVYGYGRYRTGELFF.

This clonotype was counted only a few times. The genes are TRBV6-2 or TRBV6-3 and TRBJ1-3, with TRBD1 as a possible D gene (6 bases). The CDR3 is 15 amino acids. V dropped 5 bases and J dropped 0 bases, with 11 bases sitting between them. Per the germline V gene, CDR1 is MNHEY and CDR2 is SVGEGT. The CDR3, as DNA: TGTGCCAGCAGTACCCGGGACAACTCTGGAAACACCATATATTTT. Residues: CASSTRDNSGNTIYF.

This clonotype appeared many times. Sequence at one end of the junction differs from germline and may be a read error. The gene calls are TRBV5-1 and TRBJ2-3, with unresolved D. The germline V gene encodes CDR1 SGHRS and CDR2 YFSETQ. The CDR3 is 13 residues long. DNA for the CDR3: TGTGCCAGCAGCCTACCTAGCACAGATACGCAGTATTTT. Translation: CASSLPSTDTQYF.

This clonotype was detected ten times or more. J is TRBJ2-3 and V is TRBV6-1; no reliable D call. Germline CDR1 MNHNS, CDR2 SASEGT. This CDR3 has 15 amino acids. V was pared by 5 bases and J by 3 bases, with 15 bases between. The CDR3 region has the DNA TGTGCCAGCAGTAGTCAGCCAACGAGAACAGATACGCAGTATTTT. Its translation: CASSSQPTRTDTQYF.

The CDR3 reads CASSYAGARMETQYF. The CDR3 DNA is TGTGCCAGCAGTTATGCGGGGGCTAGGATGGAGACCCAGTACTTC. The V gene is TRBV6-5, the J gene TRBJ2-5; D possibly corresponds to TRBD2 (7 bases). Germline CDR1 reads MNHEY; CDR2 reads SVGAGI. The V and J ends lost 3 bases and 5 bases respectively, with 16 bases between them. This CDR3 comprises 15 residues.